This TCR beta chain came from a study of blood T cell repertoires in COVID-19. Across the study: Samples representing acute and convalescent COVID-19 were sourced from the United States, Italy and Spain. The cDNA or gDNA used as material had been derived from T cells, B-cell-depleted T cells, or PBMCs.

V lost 3 bases to trimming and J lost 6 bases; unmatched junction nucleotides: 2. Per germline, CDR1 MNHNS and CDR2 SASEGT. This CDR3 has 13 residues. In the original analysis: By means of reference gene primer amplification, nucleated cell counts were estimated. Using immunoSEQ multiplex PCR, the repertoire was profiled, and TCRdb retains in-frame clones only, with some absent. The V and J calls and clone size are taken from that table; D and trimming were inferred from the DNA. The sample lists about 200,000 clones, about 93% occurring once. The chain recombines TRBV6-1 with TRBJ2-1, with 7 bases that match TRBD2. The sequenced material came from peripheral blood. The sequence was collected from a man aged 60 to 75 with COVID-19, enrolled during active disease. The CDR3 DNA is TGTGCCAGCAGTGATGGACTAGTCAATGAGCAGTTCTTC. Protein sequence: CASSDGLVNEQFF.